This TCR beta chain was recovered during a study of CD8+ T cells in alopecia areata. Trimming cost V 3 bases and J 10 bases, with 12 bases left between them. CDR3 length equals 12 residues. The V gene's germline CDR1 is SGDLS and CDR2 YYNGEE. Treatment given: oral pan-JAK inhibitor, 5-10 mg twice daily. Extraction and reverse transcription of RNA yielded cDNA as the sequencing template. Data came from immunoSEQ multiplex PCR; TCRdb stores just in-frame clones and leaves some out. The data show 150,000 to 200,000 clones, roughly 60% seen once. The TCR comes from a human donor with alopecia areata. The specimen was CD4+ T cells sorted from blood, collected at week 24, from a patient treated with tofacitinib. This chain links TRBV9 with TRBJ2-3, with a tentative D call TRBD1 (5 bases). CDR3 nucleotide sequence: TGTGCCAGCAGCGGACTTAAAGGGGCGCAGTATTTT. It is translated as CASSGLKGAQYF.